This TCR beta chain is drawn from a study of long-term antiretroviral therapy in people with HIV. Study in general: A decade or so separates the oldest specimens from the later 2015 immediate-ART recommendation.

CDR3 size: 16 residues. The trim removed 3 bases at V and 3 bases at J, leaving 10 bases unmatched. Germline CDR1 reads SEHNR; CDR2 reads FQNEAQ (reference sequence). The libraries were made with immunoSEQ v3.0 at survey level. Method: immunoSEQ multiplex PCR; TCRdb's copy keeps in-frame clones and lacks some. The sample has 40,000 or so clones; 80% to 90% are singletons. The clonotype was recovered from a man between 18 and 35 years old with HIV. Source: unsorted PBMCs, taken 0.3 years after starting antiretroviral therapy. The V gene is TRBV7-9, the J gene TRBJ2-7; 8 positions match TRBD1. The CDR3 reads CASSFGGQGAGYEQYF. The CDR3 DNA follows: TGTGCCAGCAGCTTTGGGGGGCAGGGGGCGGGCTACGAGCAGTACTTC. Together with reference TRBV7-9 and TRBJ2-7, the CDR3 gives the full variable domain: DTGVSQNPRHKITKRGQNVTFRCDPISEHNRLYWYRQTLGQGPEFLTYFQNEAQLEKSRLLSDRFSAERPKGSFSTLEIQRTEQGDSAMYLCASSFGGQGAGYEQYFGPGTRLTVT.